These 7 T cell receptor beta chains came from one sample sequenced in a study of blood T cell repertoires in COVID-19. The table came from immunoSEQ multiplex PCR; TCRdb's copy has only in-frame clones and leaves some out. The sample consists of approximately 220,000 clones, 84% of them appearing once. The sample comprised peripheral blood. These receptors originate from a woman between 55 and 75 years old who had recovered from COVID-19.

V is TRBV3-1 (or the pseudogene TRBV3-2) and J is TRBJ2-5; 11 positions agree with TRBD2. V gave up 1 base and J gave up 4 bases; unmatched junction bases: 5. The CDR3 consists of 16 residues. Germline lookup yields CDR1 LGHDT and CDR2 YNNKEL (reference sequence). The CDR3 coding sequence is TGTGCCAGCAGCCAAGTAGCGGGGGGGCACCGAGAGACCCAGTACTTC. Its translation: CASSQVAGGHRETQYF.

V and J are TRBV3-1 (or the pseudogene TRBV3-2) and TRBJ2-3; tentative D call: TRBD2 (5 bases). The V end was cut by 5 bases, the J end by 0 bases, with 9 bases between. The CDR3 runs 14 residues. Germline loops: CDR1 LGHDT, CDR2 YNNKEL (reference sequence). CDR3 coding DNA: TGTGCCAGCAGCAGCGGACCAAGCACAGATACGCAGTATTTT. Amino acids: CASSSGPSTDTQYF.

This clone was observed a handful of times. The CDR3 coding sequence is TGTGCCAGCAGCTTAGGGGGACAGCTCAATCAGCCCCAGCATTTT. It encodes CASSLGGQLNQPQHF. The chain employs TRBV7-9 and TRBJ1-5, with 7 bases identical to TRBD1. After removal of 1 base from V and 3 bases from J, the junction contained 3 bases not matched to a gene. The CDR3 is made up of 15 amino acids. Germline loops: CDR1 SEHNR, CDR2 FQNEAQ (reference sequence).

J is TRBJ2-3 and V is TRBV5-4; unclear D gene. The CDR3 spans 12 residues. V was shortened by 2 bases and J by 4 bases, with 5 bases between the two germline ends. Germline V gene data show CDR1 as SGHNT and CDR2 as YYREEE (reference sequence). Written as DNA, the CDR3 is TGTGCCAGCAGCTTCTACCCAGATACGCAGTATTTT. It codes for CASSFYPDTQYF.

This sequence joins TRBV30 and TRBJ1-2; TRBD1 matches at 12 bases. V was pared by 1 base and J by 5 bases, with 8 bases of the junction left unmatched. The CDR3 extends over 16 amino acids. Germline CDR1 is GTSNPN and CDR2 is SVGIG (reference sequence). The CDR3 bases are TGTGCCTGGAGTGCCCCGGGACAGGGGGCCGAATATGGCTACACCTTC. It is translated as CAWSAPGQGAEYGYTF.

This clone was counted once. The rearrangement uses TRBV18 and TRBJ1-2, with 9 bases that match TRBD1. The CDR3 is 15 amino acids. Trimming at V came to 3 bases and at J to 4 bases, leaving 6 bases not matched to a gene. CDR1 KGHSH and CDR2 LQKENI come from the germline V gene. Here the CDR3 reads CASSPGQGIGYGYTF. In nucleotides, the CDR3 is TGTGCCAGCTCACCGGGACAGGGTATCGGCTATGGCTACACCTTC.

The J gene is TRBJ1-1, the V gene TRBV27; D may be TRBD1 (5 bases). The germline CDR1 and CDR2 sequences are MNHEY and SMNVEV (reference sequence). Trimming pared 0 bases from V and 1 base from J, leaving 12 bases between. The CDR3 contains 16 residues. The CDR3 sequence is CASSLSIVRANTEAFF. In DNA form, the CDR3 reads TGTGCCAGCAGTTTATCGATCGTCAGGGCGAACACTGAAGCTTTCTTT.